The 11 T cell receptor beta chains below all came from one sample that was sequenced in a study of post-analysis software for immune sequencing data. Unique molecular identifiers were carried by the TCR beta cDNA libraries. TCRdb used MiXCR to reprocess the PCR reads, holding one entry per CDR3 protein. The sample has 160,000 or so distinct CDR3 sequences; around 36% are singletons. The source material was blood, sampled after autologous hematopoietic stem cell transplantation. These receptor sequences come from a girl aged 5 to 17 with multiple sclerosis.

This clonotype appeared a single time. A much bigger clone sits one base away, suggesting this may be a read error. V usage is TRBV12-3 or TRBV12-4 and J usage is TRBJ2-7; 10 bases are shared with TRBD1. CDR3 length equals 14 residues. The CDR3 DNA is TGTGCCGGCAGTCCCCGGGACAGGGGTTACGAGCAGTACTTC. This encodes CAGSPRDRGYEQYF.

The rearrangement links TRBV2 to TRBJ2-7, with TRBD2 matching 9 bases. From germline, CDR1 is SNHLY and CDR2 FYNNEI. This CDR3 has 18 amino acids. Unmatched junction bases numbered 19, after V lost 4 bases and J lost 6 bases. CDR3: CASSVRAGFAGGPAEQYF. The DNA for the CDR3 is TGTGCCAGCAGTGTGAGGGCAGGGTTCGCGGGAGGGCCAGCCGAGCAGTACTTC.

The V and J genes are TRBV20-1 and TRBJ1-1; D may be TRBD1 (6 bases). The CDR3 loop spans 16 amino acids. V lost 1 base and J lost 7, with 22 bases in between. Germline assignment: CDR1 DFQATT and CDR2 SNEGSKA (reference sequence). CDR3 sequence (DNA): TGCAGTGCTAGAGTAACTACCTTATTGGGGGGCGATGAAGCTTTCTTT. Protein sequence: CSARVTTLLGGDEAFF.

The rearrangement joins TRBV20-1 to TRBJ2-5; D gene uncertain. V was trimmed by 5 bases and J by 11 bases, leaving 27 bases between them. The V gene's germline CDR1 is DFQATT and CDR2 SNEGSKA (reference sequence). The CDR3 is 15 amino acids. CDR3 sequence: CSASAAIGSYNEQYF. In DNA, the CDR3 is TGCAGTGCTTCAGCCGCGATTGGCTCCTACAATGAGCAGTACTTC.

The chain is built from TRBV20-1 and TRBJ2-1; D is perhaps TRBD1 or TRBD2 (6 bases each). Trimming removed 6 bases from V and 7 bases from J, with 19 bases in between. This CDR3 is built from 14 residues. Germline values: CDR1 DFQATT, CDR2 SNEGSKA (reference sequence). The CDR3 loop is CSAWDWERGNEQFF. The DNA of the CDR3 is TGCAGTGCCTGGGACTGGGAAAGGGGGAATGAGCAGTTCTTC.

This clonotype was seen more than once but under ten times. The CDR3 loop reads CASSQVGGSGSSSYNEQFF. In DNA, the CDR3 is TGCGCCAGCAGCCAAGTGGGTGGCAGCGGGAGTAGCTCCTACAATGAGCAGTTCTTC. The chain employs TRBV4-3 and TRBJ2-1; 8 nucleotides agree with TRBD2. This CDR3 contains 19 residues. With 1 base clipped from V and 0 bases from J, the junction kept 11 bases outside the gene matches. The V gene's germline CDR1 is LGHNA and CDR2 YSLEER.

The CDR3 is CSARGSSGSGWETQYF. The CDR3 nucleotides read TGCAGTGCTAGAGGGTCTAGCGGGAGTGGGTGGGAGACCCAGTACTTC. The chain recombines TRBV20-1 with TRBJ2-5; 10 nucleotides line up with TRBD2. Germline CDR1 and CDR2: DFQATT and SNEGSKA (reference sequence). This CDR3 is 16 amino acids long. Trimming took 1 base from V and 5 from J; bases not matched to a gene: 10.

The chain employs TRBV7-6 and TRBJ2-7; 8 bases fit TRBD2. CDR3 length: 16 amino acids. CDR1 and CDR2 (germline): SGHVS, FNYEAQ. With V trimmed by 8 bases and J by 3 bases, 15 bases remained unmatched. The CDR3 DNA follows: TGTGCCAGCGCCCGCGCGACCTCGCGGGAGGTCTACGAGCAGTACTTC. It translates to CASARATSREVYEQYF.

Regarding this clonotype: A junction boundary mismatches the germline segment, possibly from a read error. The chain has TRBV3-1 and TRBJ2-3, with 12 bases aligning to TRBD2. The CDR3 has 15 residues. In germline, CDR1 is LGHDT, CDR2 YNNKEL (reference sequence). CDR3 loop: CTSSRLAGGTDTQYF. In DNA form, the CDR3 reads TGTACCAGCAGCCGACTAGCGGGGGGCACAGATACGCAGTATTTT.

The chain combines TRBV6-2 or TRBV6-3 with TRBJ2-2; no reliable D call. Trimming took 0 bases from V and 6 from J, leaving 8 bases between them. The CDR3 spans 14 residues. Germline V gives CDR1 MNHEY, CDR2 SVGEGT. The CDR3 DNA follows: TGTGCCAGCAGTTACTCGAACGTGGCCGGGGAGCTGTTTTTT. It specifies CASSYSNVAGELFF.

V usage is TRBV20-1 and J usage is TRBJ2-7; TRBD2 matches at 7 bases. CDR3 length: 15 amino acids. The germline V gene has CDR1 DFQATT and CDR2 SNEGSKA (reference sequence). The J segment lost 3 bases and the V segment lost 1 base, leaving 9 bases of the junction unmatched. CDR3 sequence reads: CSARVQLAEHYEQYF. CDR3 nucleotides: TGCAGTGCTAGAGTTCAGCTAGCGGAGCACTACGAGCAGTACTTC.